This is a list of T cell receptor beta chains from one sample in a study of blood T cell repertoires in COVID-19. Generated by immunoSEQ multiplex PCR, the TCRdb table keeps only in-frame clones and is missing some. Among 76,000 or so clones, roughly 80% were seen once, and the ten largest hold roughly 10%. The sample was peripheral blood. The receptors come from a man between 45 and 60 years old with acute or convalescent COVID-19. Both conserved end residues are part of each CDR3. The D gene is left open where the match is weak. Clone size is shown for a subset of rows, as once, few, many or a class of expanded clone.

j_gene | v_gene | abundance | d_gene | CDR3aa | CDR3nt
TRBJ2-6 | TRBV28 | NA | NA | CAGGASGANVLTF | TGTGCCGGGGGCGCCTCTGGGGCCAACGTCCTGACTTTC
TRBJ1-1 | TRBV6-5 | NA | TRBD1 | CASSSDRGSAFF | TGTGCCAGCAGTTCGGACAGGGGATCGGCTTTCTTT
TRBJ1-1 | TRBV5-6 | NA | NA | CASRRTETEAFF | TGTGCCAGCAGAAGAACGGAGACTGAAGCTTTCTTT
TRBJ1-2 | TRBV7-8 | NA | NA | CASSLAAGTDGYTF | TGTGCCAGCAGCTTAGCGGCGGGCACGGATGGCTACACCTTC
TRBJ1-6 | TRBV6-4 | once | NA | CASSYSYNSPLHF | TGTGCCAGCAGCTACTCCTATAATTCACCCCTCCACTTT
TRBJ2-5 | TRBV2 | few | TRBD1 | CAGGTGQETQYF | TGTGCCGGGGGGACAGGTCAAGAGACCCAGTACTTC
TRBJ1-6 | TRBV6-5 | NA | NA | CASSYQGIYNSPLHF | TGTGCCAGCAGTTACCAGGGAATCTATAATTCACCCCTCCACTTT
TRBJ2-2 | TRBV10-3 | NA | TRBD1 | CAISDSGQGRVNTGELFF | TGTGCCATCAGTGACAGTGGACAGGGAAGGGTGAACACCGGGGAGCTGTTTTTT
TRBJ1-2 | TRBV5-6 | few | NA | CASSLGREVGGYTF | TGTGCCAGCAGCTTGGGCAGGGAAGTTGGGGGCTACACCTTC
TRBJ1-1 | TRBV7-9 | NA | NA | CASSSKTLTTEAFF | TGTGCCAGCAGCTCAAAGACCCTGACAACTGAAGCTTTCTTT
TRBJ1-2 | TRBV15 | NA | NA | CATSRDGQGNYGYTF | TGTGCCACCAGCAGAGACGGGCAGGGTAACTATGGCTACACCTTC
TRBJ2-7 | TRBV7-8 | once | NA | CASTSGGGRRYEQYF | TGTGCCAGCACCTCAGGTGGAGGGAGAAGGTACGAGCAGTACTTC
TRBJ1-2 | TRBV6-5 | NA | NA | CASSYDRAAYGYTF | TGTGCCAGCAGTTACGACAGAGCCGCGTATGGCTACACCTTC
TRBJ2-6 | TRBV5-6 | NA | NA | CASSRILGTGANVLTF | TGTGCCAGCAGCCGTATTCTCGGTACTGGGGCCAACGTCCTGACTTTC
TRBJ1-6 | TRBV14 | few | NA | CASSPLSLREKNSPLHF | TGTGCCAGCAGCCCCTTGTCCCTCCGGGAAAAAAATTCACCCCTCCACTTT
TRBJ2-5 | TRBV10-1 | NA | TRBD2 | CASSELAGGQETQYF | TGCGCCAGCAGTGAATTGGCGGGGGGCCAAGAGACCCAGTACTTC
TRBJ2-2 | TRBV4-2 | NA | NA | CASSPGTVESGELFF | TGTGCCAGCAGCCCCGGGACTGTTGAGTCGGGGGAGCTGTTTTTT
TRBJ1-5 | TRBV29-1 | NA | NA | CSVVENSNQPQHF | TGCAGCGTGGTGGAGAATAGCAATCAGCCCCAGCATTTT
TRBJ2-5 | TRBV5-1 | NA | TRBD1 | CASMTGQGRETQYF | TGCGCCAGCATGACGGGACAGGGTAGAGAGACCCAGTACTTC
TRBJ1-1 | TRBV20-1 | NA | NA | CSRTVSTEAFF | TGCAGCCGGACAGTGAGCACTGAAGCTTTCTTT
TRBJ2-1 | TRBV7-8 | NA | TRBD2 | CASSPYAAGGPTEQFF | TGTGCCAGCAGCCCCTATGCAGCGGGGGGGCCGACTGAGCAGTTCTTC
TRBJ2-5 | TRBV5-4 | NA | TRBD2 | CASISGAGGQETQYF | TGTGCCAGCATCAGCGGAGCGGGAGGCCAAGAGACCCAGTACTTC
TRBJ1-2 | TRBV9 | NA | NA | CASSEAYYGYTF | TGTGCCAGCAGTGAGGCGTATTATGGCTACACCTTC
TRBJ2-7 | TRBV2 | NA | TRBD1 | CASSEGQDLEQYF | TGTGCCAGCAGCGAGGGACAGGATTTGGAGCAGTACTTC
TRBJ2-1 | TRBV7-6 | NA | TRBD2 | CASGSTSASSYNEQFF | TGTGCCAGCGGCTCAACTAGCGCCAGCTCCTACAATGAGCAGTTCTTC
TRBJ1-2 | TRBV5-6 | NA | TRBD1 | CASSKTGNYGYTF | TGTGCCAGCAGCAAGACAGGGAACTATGGCTACACCTTC
TRBJ2-1 | TRBV6-2/TRBV6-3 | NA | TRBD1 | CASSPDRAAYNEQFF | TGTGCCAGCAGCCCTGACAGGGCTGCCTACAATGAGCAGTTCTTC
TRBJ1-3 | TRBV5-6 | NA | NA | CASSLYSKPSGNTIYF | TGTGCCAGCAGCCTATACAGCAAACCCTCTGGAAACACCATATATTTT
TRBJ1-2 | TRBV5-4 | NA | NA | CASSSDGNYGYTF | TGTGCCAGCAGTTCTGACGGGAACTATGGCTACACCTTC
TRBJ1-2 | TRBV4-2 | NA | TRBD1 | CASSQDRDRGPDGYTF | TGTGCCAGCAGCCAAGATAGGGACAGGGGGCCAGATGGCTACACCTTC
TRBJ2-1 | TRBV5-6 | NA | NA | CASSLRHEQFF | TGTGCCAGCAGCCTACGTCATGAGCAGTTCTTC
TRBJ1-5 | TRBV9 | NA | NA | CASSVDGQGTQPQHF | TGTGCCAGCAGCGTAGATGGCCAGGGTACTCAGCCCCAGCATTTT
TRBJ2-3 | TRBV7-9 | NA | TRBD2 | CASSLTSGKTDTQYF | TGTGCCAGCAGCTTGACTAGCGGGAAGACAGATACGCAGTATTTT
TRBJ2-2 | TRBV4-3 | NA | TRBD2 | CASSQVQTSVTTGELFF | TGCGCCAGCAGCCAAGTACAGACTAGCGTGACAACCGGGGAGCTGTTTTTT
TRBJ2-2 | TRBV7-3 | NA | TRBD2 | CASSLRARGGGTGELFF | TGTGCCAGCAGCTTAAGGGCTCGTGGGGGGGGCACCGGGGAGCTGTTTTTT
TRBJ1-6 | TRBV12-2 | NA | NA | CASRQGHTNSPLHF | TGTGCAAGTCGCCAGGGGCACACAAATTCACCCCTCCACTTT